This note documents a single TCR beta chain sequence. What it binds is not known. Germline loops: CDR1 SNHLY, CDR2 FYNNEI. The CDR3 is 13 amino acids. V was clipped by 8 bases and J by 1 base, with 11 bases between them. This entry belongs to a study of cytomegalovirus exposure and HLA in healthy donors. Study-level findings and limits: It was reportedly the case that the classifier diagnosed cytomegalovirus status with high specificity and sensitivity.

Donors in the study were healthy people who gave bone marrow. 60 Vbeta and 13 Jbeta primers were used in PCR. Libraries were prepared by immunoSEQ multiplex PCR; TCRdb keeps only in-frame clonotypes and omits some of them. The data hold around 100,000 clones, with about 70% observed a single time. V is TRBV2 and J is TRBJ1-1; D is possibly TRBD1 (5 bases). The clonotype originates from a man aged 25 to 40 in good health and CMV-seropositive. Sequenced: PBMCs. The CDR3 is CASSWDWNTEAFF. CDR3 bases: TGTGCCAGCTCCTGGGACTGGAACACTGAAGCTTTCTTT.